This TCR beta chain stems from a study of blood T cell repertoires in COVID-19. The germline V and J ends were trimmed by 3 bases and 5 bases, with 10 bases remaining between them. The germline CDR1 and CDR2 sequences are MNHEY and SMNVEV (reference sequence). The CDR3 covers 13 residues. The method was immunoSEQ multiplex PCR; TCRdb's version includes in-frame clones alone and lacks a portion of them. The table has some 230,000 clones, more than 85% seen once. Sequenced: peripheral blood. The V and J genes are TRBV27 and TRBJ2-5; a weak D match, TRBD2 (5 bases). The origin of this receptor is a woman aged 50 to 65 with COVID-19, enrolled during active disease. The CDR3 DNA is TGTGCCAGCAGTTTTTTAGGAGGTGAGACCCAGTACTTC. It codes for CASSFLGGETQYF.